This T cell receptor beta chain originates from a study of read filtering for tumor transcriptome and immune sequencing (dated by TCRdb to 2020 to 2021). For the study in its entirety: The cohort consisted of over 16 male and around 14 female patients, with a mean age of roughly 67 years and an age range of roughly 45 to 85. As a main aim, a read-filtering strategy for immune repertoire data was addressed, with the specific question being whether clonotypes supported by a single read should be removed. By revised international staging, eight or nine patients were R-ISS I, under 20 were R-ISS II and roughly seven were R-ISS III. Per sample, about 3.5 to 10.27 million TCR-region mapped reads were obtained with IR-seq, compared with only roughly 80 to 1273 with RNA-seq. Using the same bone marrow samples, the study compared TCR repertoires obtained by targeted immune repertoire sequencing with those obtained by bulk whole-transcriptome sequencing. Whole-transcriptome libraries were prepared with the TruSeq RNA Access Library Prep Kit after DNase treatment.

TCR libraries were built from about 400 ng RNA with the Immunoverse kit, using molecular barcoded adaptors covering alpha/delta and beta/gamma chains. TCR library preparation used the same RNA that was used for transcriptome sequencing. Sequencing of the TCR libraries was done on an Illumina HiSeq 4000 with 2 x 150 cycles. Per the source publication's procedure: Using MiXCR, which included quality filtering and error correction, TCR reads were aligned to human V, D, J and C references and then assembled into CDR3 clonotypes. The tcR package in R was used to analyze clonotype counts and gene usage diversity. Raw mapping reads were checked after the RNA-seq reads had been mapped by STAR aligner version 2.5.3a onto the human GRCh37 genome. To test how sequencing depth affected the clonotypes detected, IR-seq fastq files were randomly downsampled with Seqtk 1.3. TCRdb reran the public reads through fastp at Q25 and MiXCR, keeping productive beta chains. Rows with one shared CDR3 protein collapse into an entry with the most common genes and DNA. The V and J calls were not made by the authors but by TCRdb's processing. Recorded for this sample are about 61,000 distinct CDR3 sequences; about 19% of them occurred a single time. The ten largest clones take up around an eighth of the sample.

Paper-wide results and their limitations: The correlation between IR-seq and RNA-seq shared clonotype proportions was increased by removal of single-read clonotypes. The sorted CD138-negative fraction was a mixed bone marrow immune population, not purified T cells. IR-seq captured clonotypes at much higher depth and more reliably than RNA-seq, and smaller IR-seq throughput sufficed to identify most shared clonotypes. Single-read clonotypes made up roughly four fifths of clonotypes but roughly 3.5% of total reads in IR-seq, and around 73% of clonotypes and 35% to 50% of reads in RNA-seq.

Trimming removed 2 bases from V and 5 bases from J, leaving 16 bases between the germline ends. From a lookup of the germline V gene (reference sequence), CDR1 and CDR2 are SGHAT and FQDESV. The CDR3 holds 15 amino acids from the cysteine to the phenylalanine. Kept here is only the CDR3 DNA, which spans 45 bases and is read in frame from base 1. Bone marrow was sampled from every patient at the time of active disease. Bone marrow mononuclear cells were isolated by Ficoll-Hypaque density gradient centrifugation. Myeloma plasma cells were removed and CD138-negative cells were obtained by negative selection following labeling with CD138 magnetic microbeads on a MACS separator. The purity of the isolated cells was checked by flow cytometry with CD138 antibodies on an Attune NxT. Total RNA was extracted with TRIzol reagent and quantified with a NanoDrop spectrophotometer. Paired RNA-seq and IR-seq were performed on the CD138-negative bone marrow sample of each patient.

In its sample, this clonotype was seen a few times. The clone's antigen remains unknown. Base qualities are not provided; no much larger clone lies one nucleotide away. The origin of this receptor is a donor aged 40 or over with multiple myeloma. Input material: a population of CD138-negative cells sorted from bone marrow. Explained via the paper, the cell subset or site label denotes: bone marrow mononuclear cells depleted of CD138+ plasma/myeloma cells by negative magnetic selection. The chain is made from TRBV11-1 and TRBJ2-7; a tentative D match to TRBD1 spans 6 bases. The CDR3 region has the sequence CASSLRNAGDNEQYF. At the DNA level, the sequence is TGTGCCAGCAGCTTAAGGAATGCAGGGGACAACGAGCAGTACTTC. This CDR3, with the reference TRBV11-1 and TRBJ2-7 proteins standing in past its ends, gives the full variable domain EAEVAQSPRYKITEKSQAVAFWCDPISGHATLYWYRQILGQGPELLVQFQDESVVDDSQLPKDRFSAERLKGVDSTLKIQPAELGDSAMYLCASSLRNAGDNEQYFGPGTRLTVT.